The 21 T cell receptor beta chains presented below share a single source sample, sequenced in a study of PD-L1 blockade in urothelial cancer. The protocol was immunoSEQ multiplex PCR, while the TCRdb copy is restricted to in-frame clones and leaves out a portion. This sample has some 110,000 clones; more than 85% occur once, and the top ten carry about 1.8%. As for time point: peripheral blood 6 weeks after treatment start. Sequences were derived from PBMCs, sampled around atezolizumab (anti-PD-L1) treatment. All receptors derive from a man aged 55-75 years with urothelial cancer.

The chain recombines TRBV6-1 with TRBJ1-3; tentative D call: TRBD1 (5 bases). V lost 2 bases and J lost 7, with 9 bases in between. The length of the CDR3 is 13 residues. CDR1 is MNHNS and CDR2 is SASEGT in the germline V gene. The CDR3 region is CASSEYKGNTIYF. CDR3 coding DNA: TGTGCCAGCAGTGAATATAAGGGGAACACCATATATTTT.

This chain connects TRBV5-6 to TRBJ1-2; no firm D call. Germline values: CDR1 SGHDT, CDR2 YYEEEE. Trimming stripped 4 bases from V and 2 bases from J, with 18 bases between. CDR3 length: 16 amino acids. CDR3 nucleotides: TGTGCCAGCAGCCGTGATCCCGGGCGGGTAAACTATGGCTACACCTTC. It codes for CASSRDPGRVNYGYTF.

The chain recombines TRBV5-6 with TRBJ1-5; D is uncertain. The germline V gene has CDR1 SGHDT and CDR2 YYEEEE. The CDR3 has 13 residues. The germline V and J ends were trimmed by 0 bases and 9 bases, with 10 bases remaining between them. CDR3 amino acids: CASSLAGDRPQHF. The CDR3 DNA reads TGTGCCAGCAGCTTGGCCGGGGATAGGCCCCAGCATTTT.

The V and J genes are TRBV5-1 and TRBJ2-5; D might be TRBD2 (6 bases). With 1 base removed from V and 3 bases from J, the gap between germline ends came to 19 bases. The CDR3 is made up of 17 amino acids. The germline V gene has CDR1 SGHRS and CDR2 YFSETQ. Here the CDR3 DNA reads TGCGCCAGCAGCTTGTCATTCGGGGCCCCGGGGGAAGAGACCCAGTACTTC. This sequence encodes CASSLSFGAPGEETQYF.

This clone was detected once. The chain uses TRBV5-8 and TRBJ2-6; 9 bases match TRBD1. The ends lost 9 bases at V and 6 bases at J; junction bases unmatched: 10. Germline-derived CDR1 and CDR2 are SGHTS and YDEGEE. The CDR3 contains 15 residues. The CDR3, as DNA: TGTGCCACCGACCTTGGGACAGGGAAGGCCAACGTCCTGACTTTC. This codes for CATDLGTGKANVLTF.

The chain carries TRBV19 and TRBJ1-1; D might be TRBD1 (6 bases). The CDR3 consists of 14 residues. Looked up from germline, CDR1 is LNHDA and CDR2 is SQIVND (reference sequence). Trimming took off 6 bases at V and 5 bases at J, with 16 bases between the two ends. The CDR3 coding sequence is TGTGCCAGTAGCTGGGACATCGGGATTACTGAAGCTTTCTTT. The encoded protein is CASSWDIGITEAFF.

This chain links TRBV5-4 with TRBJ2-3; tentatively, D is TRBD1 (6 bases). The CDR3 covers 13 residues. In germline, CDR1 is SGHNT, CDR2 YYREEE (reference sequence). V lost 0 bases to trimming and J lost 4 bases, with 6 bases between them. The CDR3 region is CASSLDRADTQYF. CDR3 sequence (DNA): TGTGCCAGCAGCTTGGACAGGGCAGATACGCAGTATTTT.

The chain carries TRBV4-1 and TRBJ2-2, with TRBD2 matching 9 bases. This CDR3 spans 17 amino acids. The germline CDR1 and CDR2 sequences are MGHRA and YSYEKL. V shed 4 bases and J 2 bases; nucleotides not matched to a gene: 8. In DNA, the CDR3 is TGCGCCAGCAGCCCGAACCCAGGGACTAGCAACACCGGGGAGCTGTTTTTT. Its translation: CASSPNPGTSNTGELFF.

There are a few counts of this clone. Other DNA sequences in the same sample also yield this CDR3. CDR3 region: CASSRQGDQPQHF. The CDR3 DNA reads as TGTGCCAGCAGTAGACAGGGGGATCAGCCCCAGCATTTT. This rearrangement joins TRBV11-2 to TRBJ1-5, with 9 bases identical to TRBD1. Germline CDR1 and CDR2: SGHAT and FQNNGV. The CDR3 loop spans 13 amino acids. The V gene end was trimmed by 6 bases and the J gene end by 5 bases; junction bases not matched to a gene: 2.

This chain uses TRBV27 with TRBJ2-6, with D unresolved. The CDR3 extends over 14 amino acids. The V and J ends lost 3 bases and 0 bases respectively, with 3 bases between them. CDR1 and CDR2 from the germline V gene are MNHEY and SMNVEV (reference sequence). The CDR3: CASSFSSGANVLTF. The CDR3 DNA follows: TGTGCCAGCAGTTTTAGCTCTGGGGCCAACGTCCTGACTTTC.

The chain recombines TRBV15 with TRBJ2-7, with D hard to call. In germline, CDR1 is LNHNV, CDR2 YYDKDF (reference sequence). V was trimmed by 8 bases and J by 0 bases, leaving 14 bases between them. The CDR3 is 14 amino acids. Written as DNA, the CDR3 is TGTGCCACCTCGACGGCGGTTCCCTCCTACGAGCAGTACTTC. Translation: CATSTAVPSYEQYF. Full variable domain (rest looked up from reference TRBV15 and TRBJ2-7): DAMVIQNPRYQVTQFGKPVTLSCSQTLNHNVMYWYQQKSSQAPKLLFHYYDKDFNNEADTPDNFQSRRPNTSFCFLDIRSPGLGDTAMYLCATSTAVPSYEQYFGPGTRLTVT.

This rearrangement joins TRBV9 to TRBJ2-3; D not certain. Germline-derived CDR1 and CDR2 are SGDLS and YYNGEE. Trimming removed 0 bases at V and 0 bases at J, with 8 bases between. The CDR3 is made up of 15 amino acids. The CDR3 reads CASSVEASSTDTQYF. The CDR3 DNA sequence: TGTGCCAGCAGCGTAGAAGCGTCTAGCACAGATACGCAGTATTTT.

The chain carries TRBV28 and TRBJ2-2, with 9 positions matching TRBD2. Germline V lookup: CDR1 MDHEN, CDR2 SYDVKM. The CDR3 is 16 residues long. V lost 2 bases to trimming and J lost 6 bases; unmatched junction nucleotides: 7. In DNA, the CDR3 is TGTGCCAGCAGTTTAATTACTAGCGGGCTCTCCGGGGAGCTGTTTTTT. Its protein product is CASSLITSGLSGELFF.

V gene TRBV7-9 combines with J gene TRBJ2-3, with 12 bases identical to TRBD2. Germline V gene data show CDR1 as SEHNR and CDR2 as FQNEAQ (reference sequence). The CDR3 consists of 18 residues. The junction had 10 bases not matched to a gene; V was cut back by 2 bases and J by 4 bases. CDR3 sequence: CASSLLGRTSGVADTQYF. DNA of the CDR3: TGTGCCAGCAGCTTACTTGGACGGACTAGCGGGGTGGCAGATACGCAGTATTTT.

V gene TRBV30 combines with J gene TRBJ1-1; the match to TRBD1 covers 7 bases. The J segment lost 2 bases and the V segment lost 0 bases, leaving 3 bases of the junction unmatched. Germline values: CDR1 GTSNPN, CDR2 SVGIG (reference sequence). The CDR3 covers 14 residues. CDR3 amino acids: CAWSVGTVNTEAFF. CDR3 coding DNA: TGTGCCTGGAGTGTAGGGACAGTAAACACTGAAGCTTTCTTT.

The chain carries TRBV6-1 and TRBJ2-5; TRBD2 matches at 12 bases. This CDR3 contains 14 residues. Per the germline V gene, CDR1 is MNHNS and CDR2 is SASEGT. V shed 6 bases, J shed 5 bases, and the junction held 4 bases outside the gene matches. The CDR3 loop is CASSPSGRVETQYF. The DNA for the CDR3 is TGTGCCAGCAGCCCTAGCGGGAGGGTTGAGACCCAGTACTTC.

Notes on this clone: At one boundary the junction diverges from the germline segment, which might be a read error. This chain uses TRBV5-1 with TRBJ1-2; 9 nucleotides align to TRBD1. CDR3 length: 16 residues. CDR1 SGHRS and CDR2 YFSETQ come from the germline V gene. CDR3 protein: CASSLGDRANSMGYTF. As DNA, the CDR3 is TGCGCCAGCAGTTTGGGGGACAGGGCGAATTCTATGGGCTACACCTTC.

V gene TRBV11-3 combines with J gene TRBJ2-5, with D unclear. In germline, CDR1 is SGHNT, CDR2 YENEEA. CDR3 length equals 14 residues. V dropped 1 base and J dropped 0 bases, with 6 bases sitting between them. CDR3 in amino acids: CASSLGDYQETQYF. CDR3 nucleotide sequence: TGTGCCAGCAGCTTAGGAGACTACCAAGAGACCCAGTACTTC.

This clone has more than one count but fewer than ten. The gene calls are TRBV11-3 and TRBJ1-2; TRBD1 agrees at 7 bases. The CDR3 totals 14 residues. Germline CDR1 reads SGHNT; CDR2 reads YENEEA. The ends lost 3 bases at V and 8 bases at J; junction bases unmatched: 9. The CDR3 loop is CASSFGQAAMGYTF. The CDR3 DNA reads as TGTGCCAGCAGCTTCGGACAGGCCGCTATGGGCTACACCTTC.

The chain links TRBV5-1 to TRBJ1-1, with D possibly matching TRBD1 (5 bases). The CDR3 extends over 16 amino acids. Trimming pared 3 bases from V and 0 bases from J, leaving 15 bases between. Germline-derived CDR1 and CDR2 are SGHRS and YFSETQ. CDR3 DNA sequence: TGCGCCAGCAGCTCACCACCGGGACTCCTGAACACTGAAGCTTTCTTT. As protein: CASSSPPGLLNTEAFF.

The chain has TRBV28 and TRBJ1-4; 8 bases line up with TRBD1. The germline gives CDR1 MDHEN, CDR2 SYDVKM. J was trimmed by 6 bases and V by 6 bases; bases with no gene match: 12. This CDR3 is built from 16 residues. In DNA form, the CDR3 reads TGTGCCAGCAGCTTGACAGGGGAGGTCGTATATGAAAAACTGTTTTTT. Its protein product is CASSLTGEVVYEKLFF.